These 2 T cell receptor beta chains share one sample of origin, sequenced in a study of regulatory T cells in long-lasting Graves disease. Time point in this sample: newly diagnosed GD, antithyroid drugs for less than 3 months. Construction of the TCR library relied on RNA isolated from PBMCs. iRepertoire HTBI primers and Arm-PCR of CDR3 regions built TCR beta libraries. TCRdb re-analysed the multiplex PCR reads in MiXCR, keeping a single row per CDR3 protein. The sample records 550,000 to 600,000 distinct CDR3 sequences, about 16% being singletons. This sample also appeared in a second study, on T cells in Graves' hyperthyroidism and ophthalmopathy.

The sample was peripheral blood mononuclear cells (PBMCs), taken at new diagnosis, from a patient treated with antithyroid drugs. Every receptor here comes from a man aged 18 to 29 with Graves disease.

Many counts were recorded for this clonotype. The chain recombines TRBV20-1 with TRBJ2-7; TRBD2 is a possible D gene (6 bases). The CDR3 spans 14 residues. The germline V gene has CDR1 DFQATT and CDR2 SNEGSKA (reference sequence). V was trimmed by 0 bases and J by 7 bases, leaving 16 bases between them. The CDR3 sequence is CSARDRGLRWEQYF. CDR3 bases: TGCAGTGCTAGAGATCGGGGACTCCGCTGGGAGCAGTACTTC.

The chain employs TRBV5-4 and TRBJ1-2, with D uncertain. The CDR3 contains 15 residues. The V end was cut by 5 bases, the J end by 0 bases, with 14 bases between. The germline gives CDR1 SGHNT, CDR2 YYREEE (reference sequence). CDR3 sequence: CASSPLGGTNYGYTF. In nucleotides, the CDR3 is TGTGCCAGCAGTCCCCTAGGTGGGACTAACTATGGCTACACCTTC.